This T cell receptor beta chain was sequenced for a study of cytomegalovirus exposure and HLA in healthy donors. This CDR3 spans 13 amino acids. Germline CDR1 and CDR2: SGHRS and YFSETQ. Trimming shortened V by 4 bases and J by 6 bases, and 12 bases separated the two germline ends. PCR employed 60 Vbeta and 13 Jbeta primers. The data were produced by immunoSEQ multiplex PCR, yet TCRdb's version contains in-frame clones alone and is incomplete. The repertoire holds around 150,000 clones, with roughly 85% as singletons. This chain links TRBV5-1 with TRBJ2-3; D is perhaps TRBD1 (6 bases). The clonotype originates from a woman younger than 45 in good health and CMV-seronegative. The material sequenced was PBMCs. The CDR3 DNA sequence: TGCGCCAGCAGCAGTTACAGGGCCGATACGCAGTATTTT. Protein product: CASSSYRADTQYF.